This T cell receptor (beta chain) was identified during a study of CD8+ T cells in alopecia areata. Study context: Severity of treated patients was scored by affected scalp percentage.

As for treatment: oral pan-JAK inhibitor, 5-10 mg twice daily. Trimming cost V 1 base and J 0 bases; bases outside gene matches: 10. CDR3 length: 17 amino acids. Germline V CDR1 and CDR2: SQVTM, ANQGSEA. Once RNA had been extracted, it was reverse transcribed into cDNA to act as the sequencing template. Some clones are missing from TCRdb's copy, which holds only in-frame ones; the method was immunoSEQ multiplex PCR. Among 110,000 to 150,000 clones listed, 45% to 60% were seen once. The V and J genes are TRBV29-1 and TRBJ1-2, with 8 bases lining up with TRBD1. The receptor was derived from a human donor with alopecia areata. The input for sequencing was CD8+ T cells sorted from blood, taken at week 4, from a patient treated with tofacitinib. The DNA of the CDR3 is TGCAGCGTTGAAGTCCCAGGGGGCGTTGTCCCTAACTATGGCTACACCTTC. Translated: CSVEVPGGVVPNYGYTF.